Sequencing of this TCR beta chain was carried out in a study of T cells after yellow fever vaccination. TCRdb re-derived calls from the 5' RACE reads in MiXCR, one entry per CDR3 protein. Of roughly 320,000 distinct CDR3 sequences listed, roughly 10% are singletons. The V gene lost 0 bases and the J gene lost 5 bases, with 11 bases spanning the gap. Germline loops: CDR1 SGHRS, CDR2 YFSETQ. This CDR3 region has 15 residues. The origin of this receptor is a man younger than 35 who received the YFV17D yellow fever vaccine. The V and J genes are TRBV5-1 and TRBJ2-2; D possibly corresponds to TRBD1 (5 bases). Sequenced material: CD4+ T cells sorted from PBMCs, taken 45 days after the yellow fever booster vaccination. The CDR3 coding sequence is TGCGCCAGCAGCTTGGTAACGGCAGGGACCGGGGAGCTGTTTTTT. This sequence encodes CASSLVTAGTGELFF.